Each of the 16 T cell receptor beta chains below was sequenced from the same sample in a study of blood T cell repertoires in COVID-19. The table came from immunoSEQ multiplex PCR; TCRdb's copy has only in-frame clones and leaves some out. The data hold approximately 290,000 clones, with approximately 91% observed a single time. The sample was peripheral blood. The receptors shown here come from an older woman with acute or convalescent COVID-19.

The chain is built from TRBV5-1 and TRBJ2-5; 7 nucleotides align to TRBD2. Per the germline V gene, CDR1 is SGHRS and CDR2 is YFSETQ. The CDR3 consists of 16 residues. With 4 bases clipped from V and 1 base from J, the junction kept 10 bases outside the gene matches. The CDR3 DNA sequence: TGCGCCAGCAGCCCGGGAGGAATTTGGGGCCAAGAGACCCAGTACTTC. Its protein product is CASSPGGIWGQETQYF. The variable domain in full, completed from reference TRBV5-1 and TRBJ2-5, reads KAGVTQTPRYLIKTRGQQVTLSCSPISGHRSVSWYQQTPGQGLQFLFEYFSETQRNKGNFPGRFSGRQFSNSRSEMNVSTLELGDSALYLCASSPGGIWGQETQYFGPGTRLLVL.

As DNA, the CDR3 is TGTGCCTGGAGTGAGGGTCTAGCGAGCTACAATGAGCAGTTCTTC. Protein sequence: CAWSEGLASYNEQFF. The gene calls are TRBV30 and TRBJ2-1; D is perhaps TRBD2 (6 bases). The CDR3 extends over 15 amino acids. Trimming stripped 1 base from V and 3 bases from J, with 13 bases between. Germline V gene data show CDR1 as GTSNPN and CDR2 as SVGIG (reference sequence).

This chain links TRBV5-5 with TRBJ2-1, with D hard to call. Germline V gives CDR1 SGHKS, CDR2 YYEKEE (reference sequence). V lost 3 bases to trimming and J lost 2 bases, with 12 bases between them. This CDR3 contains 15 residues. DNA of the CDR3: TGTGCCAGCAGCTCTGGGCTCCCAGCCTACAATGAGCAGTTCTTC. The encoded protein is CASSSGLPAYNEQFF.

This sequence joins TRBV19 and TRBJ1-5; TRBD1 might be the D (6 bases). The length of the CDR3 is 15 residues. Germline V gene sequence: CDR1 LNHDA, CDR2 SQIVND (reference sequence). The V and J ends lost 0 bases and 5 bases respectively, with 11 bases between them. The CDR3 reads CASSIDGQTDQPQHF. CDR3 sequence (DNA): TGTGCCAGTAGTATAGACGGACAGACCGATCAGCCCCAGCATTTT.

The chain recombines TRBV23-1 with TRBJ2-7; 7 bases map to TRBD1. TRBV23-1 is classed as an ORF, of uncertain function. With 0 bases clipped from V and 2 bases from J, the junction kept 4 bases outside the gene matches. The CDR3 has 15 amino acids. The CDR3 DNA sequence: TGCGCCAGCAGTCAATCTTACAGGGGTACCTACGAGCAGTACTTC. The encoded protein is CASSQSYRGTYEQYF.

The chain combines TRBV11-2 with TRBJ1-1; D is unclear. Germline V CDR1 and CDR2: SGHAT, FQNNGV. This CDR3 is 14 amino acids long. V was shortened by 1 base and J by 8 bases, with 14 bases between the two germline ends. The CDR3 DNA follows: TGTGCCAGCAGCTTAGGGAGGAGAGGACCCGAAGCTTTCTTT. This translates into CASSLGRRGPEAFF.

The chain is built from TRBV7-3 and TRBJ2-3, with D hard to call. The CDR3 runs 15 residues. From germline, CDR1 is SGHTA and CDR2 FQGTGA. V was shortened by 0 bases and J by 2 bases, with 9 bases between the two germline ends. CDR3 residues: CASSLTGRVTDTQYF. CDR3 coding DNA: TGTGCCAGCAGCTTAACAGGTCGGGTCACAGATACGCAGTATTTT. Looking up the rest from reference TRBV7-3 and TRBJ2-3 gives the full variable domain: GAGVSQTPSNKVTEKGKYVELRCDPISGHTALYWYRQSLGQGPEFLIYFQGTGAADDSGLPNDRFFAVRPEGSVSTLKIQRTERGDSAVYLCASSLTGRVTDTQYFGPGTRLTVL.

This chain joins TRBV6-6 and TRBJ1-1, with D unresolved. Trimming took 0 bases from V and 5 from J, leaving 13 bases between them. This CDR3 has 15 amino acids. CDR1 is MNHNY and CDR2 is SVGAGI in the germline V gene (reference sequence). CDR3 residues: CASSYSKGANTEAFF. The CDR3 DNA follows: TGTGCCAGCAGTTACTCGAAGGGAGCGAATACTGAAGCTTTCTTT.

The chain carries TRBV7-9 and TRBJ2-7, with TRBD1 matching 10 bases. The V gene's germline CDR1 is SEHNR and CDR2 FQNEAQ (reference sequence). The V segment lost 5 bases and the J segment 6 bases; nucleotides outside the gene matches: 10. CDR3 size: 15 residues. The CDR3, as DNA: TGTGCCAGCAGCCCAGTCGGGACAGGGGTTCTCGAGCAGTACTTC. Translating it yields CASSPVGTGVLEQYF.

This chain links TRBV7-2 with TRBJ2-7; TRBD2 might be the D (6 bases). Germline assignment: CDR1 SGHTA and CDR2 FQGNSA. The ends were cut back, 2 bases at V and 1 base at J, with 12 bases in the middle. This CDR3 comprises 15 residues. In DNA form, the CDR3 reads TGTGCCAGCAGCTTATCGCTAGCGTTTTCCTACGAGCAGTACTTC. Translation: CASSLSLAFSYEQYF.

This rearrangement joins TRBV11-3 to TRBJ2-3; 10 bases match TRBD2. The CDR3 length is 18 residues. Germline-derived CDR1 and CDR2 are SGHNT and YENEEA. J was trimmed by 0 bases and V by 1 base; bases with no gene match: 7. The DNA of the CDR3 is TGTGCCAGCAGCTTAGGGTCTAGCGGGGGCTATAGCACAGATACGCAGTATTTT. It codes for CASSLGSSGGYSTDTQYF.

The genes are TRBV28 and TRBJ1-6; tentative D call: TRBD1 (5 bases). The CDR3 covers 16 residues. The germline V and J ends were trimmed by 5 bases and 0 bases, with 11 bases remaining between them. Germline V gene data show CDR1 as MDHEN and CDR2 as SYDVKM. CDR3 protein: CASSPTANSYNSPLHF. CDR3 DNA: TGTGCCAGCAGTCCGACAGCGAACTCCTATAATTCACCCCTCCACTTT.

This clone has more than one count but fewer than ten. The chain links TRBV19 to TRBJ2-7; D is perhaps TRBD1 (5 bases). V gave up 5 bases and J gave up 2 bases, with 16 bases separating them. CDR1 is LNHDA, CDR2 SQIVND, per germline (reference sequence). The CDR3 is 15 residues long. The CDR3 loop reads CASSLSRGSPYEQYF. The CDR3 DNA sequence: TGTGCCAGTAGTCTTTCTAGGGGCAGTCCCTACGAGCAGTACTTC.

This sequence joins TRBV7-9 and TRBJ1-5; the match to TRBD1 covers 7 bases. Losses at the gene ends were 5 bases for V and 6 bases for J; bases not matched to a gene: 10. The V gene's germline CDR1 is SEHNR and CDR2 FQNEAQ (reference sequence). This CDR3 is built from 15 residues. The CDR3 nucleotides read TGTGCCAGCAGCCCTCTGACAGGGAGTATTCAGCCCCAGCATTTT. Its translation is CASSPLTGSIQPQHF.

The chain joins TRBV7-9 to TRBJ2-1; 8 nucleotides align to TRBD1. From germline, CDR1 is SEHNR and CDR2 FQNEAQ (reference sequence). The CDR3 consists of 16 residues. V lost 4 bases to trimming and J lost 3 bases; unmatched junction nucleotides: 8. The CDR3 DNA is TGTGCCAGCAGCTCGATGGACAGGGAATACTACAATGAGCAGTTCTTC. It codes for CASSSMDREYYNEQFF.

The chain is built from TRBV7-9 and TRBJ1-1; the D gene is possibly TRBD1 (6 bases). V lost 7 bases to trimming and J lost 11 bases, with 14 bases between them. CDR1 is SEHNR and CDR2 is FQNEAQ in the germline V gene (reference sequence). The CDR3 is 11 residues long. Written as DNA, the CDR3 is TGTGCCAGCATCCCAGGGGTTCAGGCTTTCTTT. Translating it yields CASIPGVQAFF.